Below, one T cell receptor (beta chain) is given with its context. This entry comes from a study of shared clonotypes between healthy human individuals. Donors were healthy HIV-negative adults without recent acute infections or vaccinations. The V and J ends lost 0 bases and 0 bases, in that order; junction bases with no gene match: 5. The CDR3 is made up of 17 amino acids. Germline CDR1 reads SGHRS; CDR2 reads YFSETQ. Clones were read by immunoSEQ multiplex PCR, and TCRdb kept only the in-frame ones, dropping some. Of millions of clones listed, 85% to 95% are singletons. Specimen: naive CD4+ T cells sorted from blood. Subset specified: CD45RA+ positively selected. This receptor was obtained from a man aged 18-30 years in good health. The chain joins TRBV5-1 to TRBJ2-5; 10 bases agree with TRBD2. The CDR3 region is CASSLAVAGGYQETQYF. CDR3 sequence (DNA): TGCGCCAGCAGCTTGGCGGTAGCGGGAGGTTACCAAGAGACCCAGTACTTC. Filled out from reference TRBV5-1 and TRBJ2-5, the complete variable domain reads KAGVTQTPRYLIKTRGQQVTLSCSPISGHRSVSWYQQTPGQGLQFLFEYFSETQRNKGNFPGRFSGRQFSNSRSEMNVSTLELGDSALYLCASSLAVAGGYQETQYFGPGTRLLVL.